This TCR beta chain came from a study of OX40 agonist ivuxolimab in advanced cancers. Method: immunoSEQ multiplex PCR; TCRdb's copy keeps in-frame clones and lacks some. This table holds tens of thousands of clones, just under 95% found once. The ends were cut back, 0 bases at V and 5 bases at J, with 3 bases in the middle. Germline assignment: CDR1 ENHRY and CDR2 SYGVKD. This CDR3 is built from 12 residues. This sequence originates from an adult with an advanced solid tumor such as melanoma, head and neck, liver or kidney cancer. The chain links TRBV10-3 to TRBJ2-3; D call uncertain. Here the sequenced sample was CD4+ or CD8+ T cells sorted from blood, taken in a trial of the OX40 agonist ivuxolimab. CDR3 coding DNA: TGTGCCATCAGTGAGTCGAAAGATACGCAGTATTTT. It specifies CAISESKDTQYF.